The 13 T cell receptor beta chains below all came from one sample that was sequenced in a study of blood T cells in healthy people across ages. Sample-barcoded 5' priming and a J-beta primer mix drove a second PCR of about 6 to 11 cycles. TCRdb reprocessed the 5' RACE reads via MiXCR and lists one record per CDR3 protein. This sample has about 840,000 distinct CDR3 sequences, with about 29% found just once. These data are also associated with another study on T cells of mothers and their children.

The specimen was blood. The receptors derive from a woman aged 35 to 49 in good health.

This clonotype was detected ten times or more. The chain links TRBV15 to TRBJ2-6; either TRBD1 or TRBD2 may fit D (5 bases each). CDR1 is LNHNV and CDR2 is YYDKDF in the germline V gene (reference sequence). The CDR3 has 16 residues. Trimming stripped 1 base from V and 4 bases from J, with 11 bases between. The CDR3 reads CATSRGGGYGANVLTF. The CDR3 nucleotides are TGTGCCACCAGCAGAGGGGGCGGGTACGGGGCCAACGTCCTGACTTTC.

As regards this clonotype: This clone may be a read error of a much larger clone one base away. V usage is TRBV11-2 and J usage is TRBJ2-7; unclear D gene. The CDR3 is 13 residues long. The germline V gene encodes CDR1 SGHAT and CDR2 FQNNGV. CDR3 region: CACSIRTAYEQYF. CDR3 DNA: TGTGCCTGCAGCATAAGAACCGCCTACGAGCAGTACTTC.

With regard to this clonotype: No conserved phenylalanine or tryptophan ends this CDR3, so it is likely a read error. The chain uses TRBV2 and TRBJ1-1, with unresolved D. This CDR3 is built from 15 residues. Per germline, CDR1 SNHLY and CDR2 FYNNEI. The ends were cut back, 0 bases at V and 1 base at J, with 9 bases in the middle. The CDR3 DNA reads TGTGCCAGCAGTGAAGCGCGTTCGGGGAACACTGAAGCTTTCTGT. Its protein is CASSEARSGNTEAFC.

With regard to this clonotype: A much larger clonotype is one base distant, so this may be a read error. The CDR3 does not end in the conserved phenylalanine or tryptophan, so this is likely a read error. The chain is built from TRBV7-9 and TRBJ2-4, with D perhaps TRBD1 or TRBD2 (5 bases each). Germline V gene sequence: CDR1 SEHNR, CDR2 FQNEAQ (reference sequence). This CDR3 is 15 amino acids long. Trimming removed 5 bases at V and 4 bases at J, with 15 bases between. The CDR3 DNA reads TGTGCCAGCAGCCCACCAGGGACCGGTAAAAACATTCAGTACTCC. Translated: CASSPPGTGKNIQYS.

In its sample, this clonotype was seen a few times. The V and J genes are TRBV15 and TRBJ1-2, with D uncertain. The V end lost 5 bases, the J end lost 4 bases, and 8 bases lay between the germline ends. This CDR3 comprises 12 residues. The germline V gene has CDR1 LNHNV and CDR2 YYDKDF (reference sequence). CDR3 DNA: TGTGCCACCAGCCGATACCCCTATGGCTACACCTTC. This gives the protein CATSRYPYGYTF. Variable domain in full (rest from reference TRBV15 and TRBJ1-2): DAMVIQNPRYQVTQFGKPVTLSCSQTLNHNVMYWYQQKSSQAPKLLFHYYDKDFNNEADTPDNFQSRRPNTSFCFLDIRSPGLGDTAMYLCATSRYPYGYTFGSGTRLTVV.

This clonotype showed up many times. The chain joins TRBV20-1 to TRBJ2-7; possibly TRBD1 for D (6 bases). Germline CDR1 reads DFQATT; CDR2 reads SNEGSKA (reference sequence). V was shortened by 1 base and J by 2 bases, with 6 bases between the two germline ends. CDR3 size: 12 residues. The CDR3 nucleotides are TGCAGTGCTAGAGGACAGGCCTACGAGCAGTACTTC. Translation gives CSARGQAYEQYF.

This clonotype showed up many times. The V gene is TRBV7-2, the J gene TRBJ2-5, with D possibly TRBD1 on 5 matching bases. Germline CDR1 is SGHTA and CDR2 is FQGNSA. V shed 5 bases and J shed 4 bases, with 11 bases lying between them. The CDR3 has 13 residues. The CDR3 DNA reads as TGTGCCAGCAGCCCAGGGTTTGGAGAGACCCAGTACTTC. Translating gives CASSPGFGETQYF. Complete variable domain (other parts from reference TRBV7-2 and TRBJ2-5): GAGVSQSPSNKVTEKGKDVELRCDPISGHTALYWYRQSLGQGLEFLIYFQGNSAPDKSGLPSDRFSAERTGGSVSTLTIQRTQQEDSAVYLCASSPGFGETQYFGPGTRLLVL.

This clonotype was detected only a few times. The chain combines TRBV2 with TRBJ1-4; D remains ambiguous. This CDR3 is built from 14 residues. V lost 6 bases to trimming and J lost 4 bases, with 12 bases between them. Looked up from germline, CDR1 is SNHLY and CDR2 is FYNNEI. The chain's CDR3 is CASSGGARNEKLFF. The CDR3 DNA sequence: TGTGCCAGCAGCGGTGGCGCCCGTAATGAAAAACTGTTTTTT.

A few counts support this clonotype. The V and J genes are TRBV7-2 and TRBJ1-4; no definite D call. V was clipped by 3 bases and J by 7 bases, with 12 bases between them. CDR3 length: 14 residues. Germline CDR1 and CDR2: SGHTA and FQGNSA. CDR3 loop: CASSFNGFGEKLFF. In nucleotides, the CDR3 is TGTGCCAGCAGCTTTAATGGATTTGGTGAAAAACTGTTTTTT.

The chain carries TRBV5-1 and TRBJ2-1; D uncertain. Germline values: CDR1 SGHRS, CDR2 YFSETQ. The CDR3 has 17 residues. Trimming took off 4 bases at V and 2 bases at J, with 19 bases between the two ends. This CDR3 reads CASSKNSLAAAYNEQFF. In DNA form, the CDR3 reads TGCGCCAGCAGCAAAAATTCCCTGGCGGCCGCCTACAATGAGCAGTTCTTC.

On this clonotype itself: At one end, the junction sequence differs from germline, possibly due to a read error. The chain is built from TRBV3-1 and TRBJ1-2; 8 bases match TRBD1. Germline loops: CDR1 LGHDT, CDR2 YNNKEL (reference sequence). There are 16 residues in the CDR3. CDR3 amino acids: CASSRGTGTGPYGHTF. In DNA form, the CDR3 reads TGTGCCAGCAGCCGAGGGACCGGGACAGGACCATATGGCCACACCTTC.

Points on this clonotype: The junction and the germline gene differ at one end; a read error may be behind it. The chain combines TRBV5-1 with TRBJ1-1, with D possibly TRBD1 on 5 matching bases. CDR3 length equals 15 residues. The V gene's germline CDR1 is SGHRS and CDR2 YFSETQ. This CDR3 is CASSPVAGVNTEAFF. In DNA, the CDR3 is TGCGCCAGCAGCCCCGTCGCGGGGGTGAATACTGAAGCTTTCTTT.

V is TRBV6-2 or TRBV6-3 and J is TRBJ2-7; TRBD2 matches at 7 bases. Germline lookup yields CDR1 MNHEY and CDR2 SVGEGT. Trimming cost V 6 bases and J 5 bases; bases outside gene matches: 22. The CDR3 length is 18 residues. CDR3 sequence: CASSQSSPSRLGLDEQYF. CDR3 sequence (DNA): TGTGCCAGCAGCCAAAGCAGCCCTAGCCGCCTCGGACTAGACGAGCAGTACTTC.